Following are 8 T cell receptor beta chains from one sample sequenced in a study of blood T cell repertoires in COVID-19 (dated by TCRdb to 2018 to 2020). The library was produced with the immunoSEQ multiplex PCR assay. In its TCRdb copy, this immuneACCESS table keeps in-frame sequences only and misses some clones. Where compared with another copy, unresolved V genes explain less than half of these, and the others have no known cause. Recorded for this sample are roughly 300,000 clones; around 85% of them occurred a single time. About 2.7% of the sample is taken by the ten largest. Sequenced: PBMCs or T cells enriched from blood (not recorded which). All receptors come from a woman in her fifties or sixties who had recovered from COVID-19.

The CDR3, as DNA: TGTGCCAGCAGTACAGGGCCTACCACTGAAGCTTTCTTT. Protein product: CASSTGPTTEAFF. This chain joins TRBV12-3 or TRBV12-4 and TRBJ1-1, with D possibly TRBD1 on 6 matching bases. The length of the CDR3 is 13 residues. V was cut by 5 bases and J by 4 bases, with 11 bases left in between.

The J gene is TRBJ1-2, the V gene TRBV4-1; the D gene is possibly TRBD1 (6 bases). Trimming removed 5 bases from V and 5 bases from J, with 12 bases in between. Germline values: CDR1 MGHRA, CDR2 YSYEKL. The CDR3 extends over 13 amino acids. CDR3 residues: CASSFGTSYGYTF. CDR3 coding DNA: TGCGCCAGCAGCTTCGGGACATCTTATGGCTACACCTTC.

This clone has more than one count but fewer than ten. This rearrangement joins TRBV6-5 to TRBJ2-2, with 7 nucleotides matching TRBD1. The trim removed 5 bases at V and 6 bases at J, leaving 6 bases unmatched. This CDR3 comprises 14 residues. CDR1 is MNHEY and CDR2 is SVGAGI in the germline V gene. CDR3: CASSLGQLAGELFF. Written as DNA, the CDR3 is TGTGCCAGCAGTCTGGGACAGTTGGCCGGGGAGCTGTTTTTT.

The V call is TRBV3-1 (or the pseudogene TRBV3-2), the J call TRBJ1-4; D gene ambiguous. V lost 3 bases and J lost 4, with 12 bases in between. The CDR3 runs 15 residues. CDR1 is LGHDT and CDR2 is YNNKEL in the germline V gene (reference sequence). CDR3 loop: CASSQATDFNEKLFF. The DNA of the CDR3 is TGTGCCAGCAGCCAGGCGACGGACTTTAATGAAAAACTGTTTTTT.

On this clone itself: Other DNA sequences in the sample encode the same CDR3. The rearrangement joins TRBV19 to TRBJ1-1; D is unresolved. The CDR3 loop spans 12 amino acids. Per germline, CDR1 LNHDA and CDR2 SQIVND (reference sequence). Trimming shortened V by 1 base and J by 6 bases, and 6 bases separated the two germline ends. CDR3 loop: CASSIGLAEAFF. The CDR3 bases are TGTGCCAGTAGTATAGGACTGGCTGAAGCTTTCTTT.

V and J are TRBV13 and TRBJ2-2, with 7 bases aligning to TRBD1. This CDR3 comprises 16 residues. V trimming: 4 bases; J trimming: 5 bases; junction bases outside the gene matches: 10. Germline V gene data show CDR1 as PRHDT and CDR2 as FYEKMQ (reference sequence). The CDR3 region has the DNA TGTGCCAGCAGCTATCCACAGGGGAGAGGGACCGGGGAGCTGTTTTTT. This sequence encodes CASSYPQGRGTGELFF.

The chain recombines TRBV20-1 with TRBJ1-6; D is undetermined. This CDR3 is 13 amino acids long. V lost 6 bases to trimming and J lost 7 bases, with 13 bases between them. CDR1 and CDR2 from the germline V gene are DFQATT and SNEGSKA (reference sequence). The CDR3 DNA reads TGCAGTGCCAGTTACGGGTGGAATTCACCCCTCCACTTT. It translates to CSASYGWNSPLHF.

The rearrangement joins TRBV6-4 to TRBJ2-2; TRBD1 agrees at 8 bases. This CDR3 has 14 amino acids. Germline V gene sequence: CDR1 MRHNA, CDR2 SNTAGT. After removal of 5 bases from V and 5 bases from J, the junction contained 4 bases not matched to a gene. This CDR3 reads CASSNRQGTGELFF. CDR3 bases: TGTGCCAGCAGTAACAGACAGGGGACCGGGGAGCTGTTTTTT.